The rows below give T cell receptor beta chains drawn from one sample of a study of blood T cell repertoires in COVID-19. Assay used: immunoSEQ multiplex PCR; TCRdb lists only in-frame clones, some missing. The table lists roughly 68,000 clones, over 65% of them singletons, with about 20% in the top ten. The sequencing sample was made of peripheral blood. The receptors come from a woman over 75 with acute or convalescent COVID-19. Both conserved end residues are part of each CDR3. D genes are given only for firm matches. Clone size is given for some rows only: seen once, a few or many times, or a class if the clone is expanded.

NA	TRBV6-5	TRBJ1-2	NA	CASSSPGSWLGTF	TGTGCCAGCAGTAGCCCTGGGAGTTGGCTCGGCACCTTC
TRBD2	TRBV9	TRBJ2-1	once	CASSVATRLAGDTNEQFF	TGTGCCAGCAGCGTAGCTACGCGACTAGCGGGGGATACAAATGAGCAGTTCTTC
TRBD1	TRBV27	TRBJ2-7	NA	CASSQTGVVPTYEQYF	TGTGCCAGCAGTCAAACAGGGGTAGTTCCGACCTACGAGCAGTACTTC
TRBD1	TRBV9	TRBJ1-1	NA	CASSGQGRFGEAFF	TGTGCCAGCAGCGGACAGGGGAGGTTCGGTGAAGCTTTCTTT
TRBD2	TRBV5-1	TRBJ2-1	NA	CASSLEAGASYNEQFF	TGCGCCAGCAGCTTGGAAGCGGGAGCCTCCTACAATGAGCAGTTCTTC
TRBD2	TRBV5-8	TRBJ2-7	NA	CASSLGGGRSYEQYF	TGTGCCAGCAGCTTGGGCGGCGGGAGGTCATACGAGCAGTACTTC
TRBD1	TRBV9	TRBJ1-2	once	CASSTGQGPYGYTF	TGTGCCAGCAGCACAGGACAGGGTCCCTATGGCTACACCTTC
NA	TRBV3-1/TRBV3-2	TRBJ1-2	NA	CASSQDFRGAGSYGYTF	TGTGCCAGCAGCCAAGATTTCCGGGGGGCAGGTAGCTATGGCTACACCTTC
NA	TRBV2	TRBJ1-1	few	CASSGDFSGFF	TGTGCCAGCAGTGGTGACTTTAGTGGTTTCTTT
NA	TRBV19	TRBJ2-5	NA	CASSRFGGLVPQETQYF	TGTGCCAGTAGTCGGTTTGGAGGGCTGGTTCCCCAAGAGACCCAGTACTTC
TRBD1	TRBV5-1	TRBJ2-5	NA	CASSWTGTGGRETQYF	TGCGCCAGCAGCTGGACCGGGACAGGGGGCAGGGAGACCCAGTACTTC
NA	TRBV7-3	TRBJ2-7	few	CASSPHGGNYEQYF	TGTGCCAGCAGCCCCCACGGGGGAAACTACGAGCAGTACTTC
NA	TRBV3-1/TRBV3-2	TRBJ1-4	once	CASSQDRRGFFEKLFF	TGTGCCAGCAGCCAAGATCGGCGGGGATTTTTTGAAAAACTGTTTTTT
NA	TRBV7-9	TRBJ2-5	few	CASSLTGHYQETQYF	TGTGCCAGCAGCTTAACGGGACACTACCAAGAGACCCAGTACTTC
NA	TRBV3-1/TRBV3-2	TRBJ1-1	NA	CASSRRLGNTEAFF	TGTGCCAGCAGCCGGAGACTAGGGAACACTGAAGCTTTCTTT
NA	TRBV15	TRBJ2-7	NA	CATSRDLTGNYEQYF	TGTGCCACCAGCAGAGATCTCACAGGGAATTACGAGCAGTACTTC
NA	TRBV30	TRBJ1-5	NA	CAWSVLGSDQPQHF	TGTGCCTGGAGTGTACTAGGGTCCGATCAGCCCCAGCATTTT
TRBD1	TRBV2	TRBJ1-4	NA	CASSNRDRVSEKLFF	TGTGCCAGCAGCAACCGGGACAGGGTTTCTGAAAAACTGTTTTTT
TRBD1	TRBV14	TRBJ2-1	NA	CASSQRTGTGGYEQFF	TGTGCCAGCAGCCAAAGAACCGGGACAGGGGGTTATGAGCAGTTCTTC
TRBD2	TRBV15	TRBJ2-1	NA	CATSRDRLAGGYNEQFF	TGTGCCACCAGCAGAGATCGTCTAGCGGGGGGTTACAATGAGCAGTTCTTC
NA	TRBV24-1	TRBJ2-5	NA	CATSVPGAETQYF	NA
TRBD2	TRBV2	TRBJ2-1	NA	CASSEAGDEQFF	TGTGCCAGCAGTGAGGCGGGGGATGAGCAGTTCTTC
TRBD1	TRBV3-1/TRBV3-2	TRBJ2-1	NA	CASSQALDPRTGSFCEQFF	TGTGCCAGCAGCCAAGCCCTGGACCCTAGGACAGGGTCTTTTTGTGAGCAGTTCTTC
TRBD1	TRBV11-2	TRBJ1-2	NA	CASSLGTATPYGYTF	TGTGCCAGCAGCCTAGGGACAGCAACCCCCTATGGCTACACCTTC
NA	TRBV18	TRBJ2-2	NA	CASSPFSDSNTGELFF	TGTGCCAGCTCACCCTTCTCAGACTCGAACACCGGGGAGCTGTTTTTT
NA	TRBV3-1/TRBV3-2	TRBJ2-3	NA	CASSPGLPTDTQYF	TGTGCCAGCAGCCCGGGACTGCCCACAGATACGCAGTATTTT
TRBD1	TRBV9	TRBJ2-5	NA	CASSSDRGFEETQYF	TGTGCCAGCAGTTCCGACAGGGGGTTTGAGGAGACCCAGTACTTC
TRBD1	TRBV5-8	TRBJ1-2	NA	CASSHGQVNYGYTF	TGTGCCAGCAGCCATGGACAGGTGAACTATGGCTACACCTTC
NA	TRBV7-2	TRBJ1-4	NA	CASSLEGGLKKLFF	TGTGCCAGCAGCTTAGAAGGAGGGTTAAAAAAACTGTTTTTT
NA	TRBV9	TRBJ2-7	NA	CASSSPVAAYEQYF	TGTGCCAGCAGCTCTCCCGTCGCGGCCTACGAGCAGTACTTC
NA	TRBV11-2	TRBJ2-1	NA	CASSLVRGALNEQFF	TGTGCCAGCAGCTTGGTACGCGGGGCTCTCAATGAGCAGTTCTTC
NA	TRBV5-5	TRBJ2-3	NA	CASSRQTEIRTDTQYF	TGTGCCAGCAGCCGCCAGACTGAAATACGCACAGATACGCAGTATTTT
NA	TRBV30	TRBJ2-1	NA	CAWALAGTYNEQFF	TGTGCCTGGGCACTGGCGGGTACCTACAATGAGCAGTTCTTC
TRBD1	TRBV29-1	TRBJ2-1	NA	CSVGIGQGYNEQFF	TGCAGCGTTGGGATTGGACAGGGGTACAATGAGCAGTTCTTC
TRBD1	TRBV30	TRBJ1-4	NA	CAWSVTQAGGDEKLFF	TGTGCCTGGAGTGTAACCCAGGCAGGGGGTGATGAAAAACTGTTTTTT
TRBD1	TRBV5-4	TRBJ2-5	NA	CASSLGGQEETQYF	TGTGCCAGCAGCTTGGGTGGACAGGAAGAGACCCAGTACTTC
TRBD1	TRBV7-7	TRBJ2-2	NA	CASRLGTGNTGELFF	TGTGCCAGCAGACTCGGGACAGGCAACACCGGGGAGCTGTTTTTT
TRBD1	TRBV9	TRBJ1-2	NA	CASSPAPGQGALGYTF	TGTGCCAGCAGCCCAGCCCCTGGACAGGGGGCGCTTGGCTACACCTTC
NA	TRBV6-5	TRBJ2-1	NA	CASKMAGRGEQFF	TGTGCCAGCAAAATGGCGGGAAGGGGTGAGCAGTTCTTC
TRBD1	TRBV11-2	TRBJ2-4	NA	CASSWGQNIQYF	TGTGCCAGCAGCTGGGGACAGAACATTCAGTACTTC